This TCR beta chain was recorded in a study of T cells in Graves' hyperthyroidism and ophthalmopathy. About the study: Peripheral blood was drawn at first diagnosis, prior to all treatment.

The CDR3 totals 15 residues. With 0 bases removed from V and 3 bases from J, the gap between germline ends came to 15 bases. CDR1 and CDR2 (germline): DFQATT, SNEGSKA (reference sequence). Findings of the study overall: Most clonotypes expanded in thyroid above 0.001 were likewise present in blood. In simple terms, a model built on 13 V-J features told ophthalmopathy apart from stable hyperthyroidism.

Those patients with uncontrolled infection, other autoimmune disease, pregnancy or lactation were excluded. RNA transcripts yielded amplified TCR beta CDR3 regions. The HTBI primer set served for first-round RT-PCR of the TCR CDR3. TCRdb reanalysed the multiplex PCR reads using MiXCR and keeps one entry per CDR3 protein. The sample yields about 410,000 distinct CDR3 sequences, over 12% seen once. This clonotype was recorded at least ten times. The target antigen is unknown. The chain has TRBV20-1 and TRBJ2-7; D is unclear. This receptor was identified in a man aged 18 to 30 with Graves' ophthalmopathy. Source material: blood. CDR3 in amino acids: CSARDEAPVYYEQYF. CDR3 sequence (DNA): TGCAGTGCTAGAGATGAGGCCCCGGTTTACTACGAGCAGTACTTC.